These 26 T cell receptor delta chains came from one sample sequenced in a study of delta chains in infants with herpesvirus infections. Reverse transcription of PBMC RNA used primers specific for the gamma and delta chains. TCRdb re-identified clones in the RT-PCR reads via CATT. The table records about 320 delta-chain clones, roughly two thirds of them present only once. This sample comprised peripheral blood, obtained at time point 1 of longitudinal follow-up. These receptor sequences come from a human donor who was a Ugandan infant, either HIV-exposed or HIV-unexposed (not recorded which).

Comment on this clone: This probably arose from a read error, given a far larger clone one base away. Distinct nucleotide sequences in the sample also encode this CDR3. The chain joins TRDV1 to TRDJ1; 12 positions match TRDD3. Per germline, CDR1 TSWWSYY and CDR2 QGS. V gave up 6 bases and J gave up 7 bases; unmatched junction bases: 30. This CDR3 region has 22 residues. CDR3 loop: CALGESGQLPTHWGIQGGKLIF. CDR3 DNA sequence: TGTGCTCTTGGAGAATCCGGTCAGCTTCCTACACACTGGGGGATACAGGGGGGTAAACTCATCTTT.

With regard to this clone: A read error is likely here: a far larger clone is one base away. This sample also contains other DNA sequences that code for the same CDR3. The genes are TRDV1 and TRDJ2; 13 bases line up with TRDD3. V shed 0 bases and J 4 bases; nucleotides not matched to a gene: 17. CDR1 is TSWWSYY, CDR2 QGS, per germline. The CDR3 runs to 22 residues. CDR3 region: CALGELGGPYWGIREGTAQLFF. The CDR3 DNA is TGTGCTCTTGGGGAACTAGGGGGGCCGTACTGGGGGATACGCGAGGGGACAGCACAACTCTTCTTT.

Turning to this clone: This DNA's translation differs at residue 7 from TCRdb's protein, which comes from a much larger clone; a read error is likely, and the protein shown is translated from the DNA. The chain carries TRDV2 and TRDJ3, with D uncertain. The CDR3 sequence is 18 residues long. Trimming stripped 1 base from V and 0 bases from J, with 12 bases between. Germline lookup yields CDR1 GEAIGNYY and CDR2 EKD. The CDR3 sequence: CACDTVGSSSWDTRQMFF. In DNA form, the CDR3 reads TGTGCCTGTGACACAGTGGGTTCCAGCTCCTGGGACACCCGACAGATGTTTTTC.

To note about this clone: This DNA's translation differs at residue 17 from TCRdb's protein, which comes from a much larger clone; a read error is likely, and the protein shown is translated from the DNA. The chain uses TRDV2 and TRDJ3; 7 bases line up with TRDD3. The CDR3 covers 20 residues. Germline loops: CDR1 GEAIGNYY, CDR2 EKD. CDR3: CACDTAPAGGPSWDTRPMFF. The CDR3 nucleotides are TGTGCCTGTGACACCGCGCCCGCTGGGGGTCCGTCCTGGGACACCCGACCGATGTTTTTC.

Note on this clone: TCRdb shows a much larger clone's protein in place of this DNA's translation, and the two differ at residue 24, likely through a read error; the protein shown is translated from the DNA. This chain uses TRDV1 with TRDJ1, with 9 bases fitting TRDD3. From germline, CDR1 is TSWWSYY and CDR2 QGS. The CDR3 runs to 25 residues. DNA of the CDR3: TGTGCTCTTGGGGGCCGACCCGCCTTCCCCGGGTTTGGACTGGGGGACTCAACACCTCCCGATAAACTCACCTTT. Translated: CALGGRPAFPGFGLGDSTPPDKLTF.

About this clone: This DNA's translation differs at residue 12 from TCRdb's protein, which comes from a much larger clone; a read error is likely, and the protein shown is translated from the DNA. In DNA, the CDR3 is TGTGCCTGTGACACAGTGGATTCCAGCTCCTGGAACACCCGACAGATGTTTTTC. Protein: CACDTVDSSSWNTRQMFF. The chain joins TRDV2 to TRDJ3, with unresolved D. Germline V lookup: CDR1 GEAIGNYY, CDR2 EKD. This CDR3 spans 18 amino acids.

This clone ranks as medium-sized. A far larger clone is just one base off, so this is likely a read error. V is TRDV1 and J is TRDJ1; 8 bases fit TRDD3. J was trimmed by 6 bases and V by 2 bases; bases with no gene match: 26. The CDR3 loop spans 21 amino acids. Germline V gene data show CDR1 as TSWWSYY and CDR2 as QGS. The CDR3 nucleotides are TGTGCTCTTGGGGAAACGGCCCTTCACCCCGTACTGGGGGCCGAAACAAATAAACTCATCTTT. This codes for CALGETALHPVLGAETNKLIF.

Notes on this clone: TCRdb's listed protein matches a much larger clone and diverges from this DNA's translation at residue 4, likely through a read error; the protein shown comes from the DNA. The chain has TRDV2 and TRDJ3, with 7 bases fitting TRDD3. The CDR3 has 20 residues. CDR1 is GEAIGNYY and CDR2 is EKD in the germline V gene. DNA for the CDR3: TGTGCCTGTCACACCGCGCCCGCTGGGGGTCCGTCCTGGGACACCCGACAGATGTTTTTC. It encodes CACHTAPAGGPSWDTRQMFF.

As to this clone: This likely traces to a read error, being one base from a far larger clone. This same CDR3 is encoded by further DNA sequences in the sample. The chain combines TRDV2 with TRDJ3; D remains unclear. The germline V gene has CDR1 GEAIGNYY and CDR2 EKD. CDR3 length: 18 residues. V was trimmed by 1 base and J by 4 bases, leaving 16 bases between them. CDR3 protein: CACDTVDSSSWDTRQMFF. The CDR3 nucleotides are TGTGCCTGTGACACAGTGGATTCCAGCTCGTGGGACACCCGACAGATGTTTTTC.

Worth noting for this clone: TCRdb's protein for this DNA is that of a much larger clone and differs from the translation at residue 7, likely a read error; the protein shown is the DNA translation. The DNA of the CDR3 is TGTGCTCTTGGGGCCCCAATCCTACGGGGATACGGGTTGACCGATAAACTCATCTTT. Amino acids: CALGAPILRGYGLTDKLIF. The chain combines TRDV1 with TRDJ1; 9 nucleotides match TRDD3. Germline CDR1 and CDR2: TSWWSYY and QGS. The ends lost 4 bases at V and 2 bases at J; junction bases unmatched: 17. The CDR3 is 19 amino acids.

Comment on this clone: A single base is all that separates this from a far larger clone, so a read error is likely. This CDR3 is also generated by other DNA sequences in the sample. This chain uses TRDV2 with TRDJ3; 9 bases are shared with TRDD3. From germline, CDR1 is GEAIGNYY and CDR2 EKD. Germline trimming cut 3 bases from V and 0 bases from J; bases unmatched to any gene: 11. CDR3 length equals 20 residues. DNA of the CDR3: TGTGCCTGTGACTCTGTACTGGGGGACTCCAGCTCCTGGGACACCCGACAGATGTTTTTC. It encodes CACDSVLGDSSSWDTRQMFF.

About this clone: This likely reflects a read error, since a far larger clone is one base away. CDR3 coding DNA: TGTGCTCTTGGGGTCTTCTTAGCCGATAAACTCATCTTT. It codes for CALGVFLADKLIF. The chain uses TRDV1 and TRDJ1; the D is unclear. CDR3 length: 13 amino acids. Germline-derived CDR1 and CDR2 are TSWWSYY and QGS. V was trimmed by 4 bases and J by 3 bases, leaving 9 bases between them.

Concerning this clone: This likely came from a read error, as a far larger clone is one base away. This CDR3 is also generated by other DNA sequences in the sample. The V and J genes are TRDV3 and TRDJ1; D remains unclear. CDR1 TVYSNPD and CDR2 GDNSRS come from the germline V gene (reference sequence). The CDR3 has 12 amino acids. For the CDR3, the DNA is TGTGCACTCGCACGGCCGACCGATAAACTCATCTTT. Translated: CALARPTDKLIF.

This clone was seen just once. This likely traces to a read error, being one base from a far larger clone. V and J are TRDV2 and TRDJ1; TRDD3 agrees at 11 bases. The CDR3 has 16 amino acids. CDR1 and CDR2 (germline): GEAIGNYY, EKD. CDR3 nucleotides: TGTGCCCGTGACACTTTACTGGGGGATATGGCCGATAAACTCATCTTT. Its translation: CARDTLLGDMADKLIF.

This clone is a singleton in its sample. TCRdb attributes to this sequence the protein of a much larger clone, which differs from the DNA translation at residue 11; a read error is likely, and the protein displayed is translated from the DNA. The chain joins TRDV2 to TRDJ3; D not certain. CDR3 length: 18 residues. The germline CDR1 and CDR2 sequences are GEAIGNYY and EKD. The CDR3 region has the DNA TGTGCCTGTGACACAGTGGATTCCAGCTCCTGTGACACCCGACAGATGTTTTTC. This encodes CACDTVDSSSCDTRQMFF.

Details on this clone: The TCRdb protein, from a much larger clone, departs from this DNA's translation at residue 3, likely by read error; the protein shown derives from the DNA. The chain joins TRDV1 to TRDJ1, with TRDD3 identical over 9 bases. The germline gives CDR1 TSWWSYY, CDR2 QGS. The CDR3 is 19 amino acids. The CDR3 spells CAPGAPSLRGYGLTDKLIF. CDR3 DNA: TGTGCTCCTGGGGCCCCAAGCCTACGGGGATACGGGTTGACCGATAAACTCATCTTT.

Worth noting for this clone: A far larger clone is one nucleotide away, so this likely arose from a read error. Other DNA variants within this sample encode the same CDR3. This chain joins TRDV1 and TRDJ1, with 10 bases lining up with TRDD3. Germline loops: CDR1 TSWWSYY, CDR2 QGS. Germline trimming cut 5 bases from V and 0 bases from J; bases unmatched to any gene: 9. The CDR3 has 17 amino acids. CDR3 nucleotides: TGTGCTCTTGGGCCACGGGGGATACGTAGGAACACCGATAAACTCATCTTT. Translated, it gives CALGPRGIRRNTDKLIF.

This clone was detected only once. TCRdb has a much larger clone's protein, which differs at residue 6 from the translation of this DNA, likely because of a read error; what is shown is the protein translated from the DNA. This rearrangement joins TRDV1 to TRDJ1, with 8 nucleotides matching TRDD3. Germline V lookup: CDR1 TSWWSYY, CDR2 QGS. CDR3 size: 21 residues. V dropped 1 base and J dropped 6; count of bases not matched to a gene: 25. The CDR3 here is CALGEPALHPVLGAEPNKLIF. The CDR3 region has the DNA TGTGCTCTTGGGGAACCGGCCCTTCACCCCGTACTGGGGGCCGAACCAAATAAACTCATCTTT.

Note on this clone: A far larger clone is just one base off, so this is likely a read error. In DNA, the CDR3 is TGTGCCTGTGACACAGTGGATTCCAGCTCCTGGGACGCCCGACAGATGTTTTTC. Translated: CACDTVDSSSWDARQMFF. V gene TRDV2 combines with J gene TRDJ3, with TRDD3 as a possible D gene (5 bases). This CDR3 has 18 residues. CDR1 GEAIGNYY and CDR2 EKD come from the germline V gene.

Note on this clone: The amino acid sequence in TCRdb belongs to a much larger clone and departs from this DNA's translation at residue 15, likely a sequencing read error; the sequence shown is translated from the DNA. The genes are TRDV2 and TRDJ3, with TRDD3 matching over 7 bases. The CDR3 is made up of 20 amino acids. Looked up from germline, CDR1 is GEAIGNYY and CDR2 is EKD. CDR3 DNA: TGTGCCTGTGACACCGCGCCCGCTGGGGGTCCGTCCTGGGACAGCCGACAGATGTTTTTC. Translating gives CACDTAPAGGPSWDSRQMFF.

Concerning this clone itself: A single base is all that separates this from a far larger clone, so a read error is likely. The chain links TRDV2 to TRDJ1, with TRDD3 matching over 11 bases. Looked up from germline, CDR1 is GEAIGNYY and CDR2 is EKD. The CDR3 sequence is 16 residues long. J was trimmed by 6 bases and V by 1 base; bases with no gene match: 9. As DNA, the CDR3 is TGTGCCTGTGACACTTTACTGGGGGATATGGCCAATAAACTCATCTTT. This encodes CACDTLLGDMANKLIF.

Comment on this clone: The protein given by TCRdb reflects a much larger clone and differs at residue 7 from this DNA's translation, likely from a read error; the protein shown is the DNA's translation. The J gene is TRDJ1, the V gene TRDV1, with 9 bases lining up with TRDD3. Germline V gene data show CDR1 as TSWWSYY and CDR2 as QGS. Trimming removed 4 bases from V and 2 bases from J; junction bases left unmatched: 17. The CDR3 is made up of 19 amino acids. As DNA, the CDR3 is TGTGCTCTTGGGGCCCCATGCCTACGGGGATACGGGTTGACCGATAAACTCATCTTT. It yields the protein CALGAPCLRGYGLTDKLIF.

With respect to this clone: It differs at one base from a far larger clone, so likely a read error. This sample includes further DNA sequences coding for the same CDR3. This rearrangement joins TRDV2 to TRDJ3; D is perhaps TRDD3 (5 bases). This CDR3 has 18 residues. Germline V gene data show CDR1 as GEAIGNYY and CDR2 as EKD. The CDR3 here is CACDTVDSSSWDTRQMFF. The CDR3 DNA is TGTGCCTGTGACACAGTGGATTCCAGCTCCTGGGATACCCGACAGATGTTTTTC.

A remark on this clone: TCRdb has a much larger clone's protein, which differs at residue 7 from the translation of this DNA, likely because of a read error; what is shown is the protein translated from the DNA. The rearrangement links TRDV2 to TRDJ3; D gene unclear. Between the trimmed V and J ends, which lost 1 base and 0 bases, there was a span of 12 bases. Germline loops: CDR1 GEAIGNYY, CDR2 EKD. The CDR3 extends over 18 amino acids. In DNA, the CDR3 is TGTGCCTGTGACACAGTGGAATCCAGCTCCTGGGACACCCGACAGATGTTTTTC. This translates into CACDTVESSSWDTRQMFF.

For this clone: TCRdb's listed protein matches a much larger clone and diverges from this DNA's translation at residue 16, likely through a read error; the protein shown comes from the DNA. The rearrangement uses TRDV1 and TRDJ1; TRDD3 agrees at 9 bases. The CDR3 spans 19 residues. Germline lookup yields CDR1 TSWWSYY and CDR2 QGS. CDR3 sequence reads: CALGAPSLRGYGLTDNLIF. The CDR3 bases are TGTGCTCTTGGGGCCCCAAGCCTACGGGGATACGGGTTGACCGATAACCTCATCTTT.

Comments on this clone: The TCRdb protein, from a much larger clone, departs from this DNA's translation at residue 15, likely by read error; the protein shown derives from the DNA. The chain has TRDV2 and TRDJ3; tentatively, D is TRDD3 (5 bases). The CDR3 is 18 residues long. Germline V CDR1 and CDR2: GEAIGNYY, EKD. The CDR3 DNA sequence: TGTGCCTGTGACACAGTGGATTCCAGCTCCTGGGACACCCGACATATGTTTTTC. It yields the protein CACDTVDSSSWDTRHMFF.